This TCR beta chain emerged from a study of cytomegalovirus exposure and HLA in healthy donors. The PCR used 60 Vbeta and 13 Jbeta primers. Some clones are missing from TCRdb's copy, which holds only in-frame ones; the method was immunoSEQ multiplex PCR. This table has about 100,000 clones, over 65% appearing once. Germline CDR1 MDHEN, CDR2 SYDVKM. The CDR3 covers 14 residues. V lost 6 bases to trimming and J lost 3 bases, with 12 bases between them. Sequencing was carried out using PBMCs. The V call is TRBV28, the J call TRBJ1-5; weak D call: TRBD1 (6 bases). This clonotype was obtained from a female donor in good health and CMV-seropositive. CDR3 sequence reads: CASRITGINQPQHF. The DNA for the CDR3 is TGTGCCAGCAGGATAACAGGGATCAATCAGCCCCAGCATTTT.